The 14 T cell receptor beta chains below all came from one sample that was sequenced in a study of control samples from healthy donors and cancer patients. Clones were sequenced by immunoSEQ multiplex PCR, and TCRdb holds only the in-frame ones, with some missing. Altogether about 49,000 clones are present, 80% to 90% being singletons, with the ten largest covering 2.8%. The sample was PBMCs. These receptors all stem from a woman aged 50 to 60 with lung cancer.

This chain uses TRBV7-2 with TRBJ1-6, with D possibly TRBD1 on 5 matching bases. CDR3 length equals 14 residues. CDR1 is SGHTA and CDR2 is FQGNSA in the germline V gene. V was clipped by 8 bases and J by 4 bases, with 12 bases between them. The CDR3 coding sequence is TGTGCCAGCTCCGATCGACAGTATAATTCACCCCTCCACTTT. This encodes CASSDRQYNSPLHF. Based on the CDR3 plus reference TRBV7-2 and TRBJ1-6, the full variable domain is GAGVSQSPSNKVTEKGKDVELRCDPISGHTALYWYRQSLGQGLEFLIYFQGNSAPDKSGLPSDRFSAERTGGSVSTLTIQRTQQEDSAVYLCASSDRQYNSPLHFGNGTRLTVT.

This sequence joins TRBV9 and TRBJ2-1, with TRBD1 identical over 9 bases. The CDR3 contains 17 residues. V was clipped by 0 bases and J by 0 bases; unmatched bases: 4. CDR1 and CDR2 (germline): SGDLS, YYNGEE. The CDR3 DNA reads TGTGCCAGCAGCGTAGGGGGACAGGGCGGCTCCTACAATGAGCAGTTCTTC. This translates into CASSVGGQGGSYNEQFF.

V usage is TRBV5-1 and J usage is TRBJ2-7, with D possibly being TRBD1 (5 bases). Germline values: CDR1 SGHRS, CDR2 YFSETQ. The CDR3 is 14 amino acids. The germline V and J ends were trimmed by 4 bases and 1 base, with 12 bases remaining between them. CDR3 protein: CASSRERGSYEQYF. The CDR3 region has the DNA TGCGCCAGCAGCCGAGAAAGGGGTTCCTACGAGCAGTACTTC.

This clone was seen more than once but under ten times. The chain recombines TRBV2 with TRBJ2-7, with a weak D call TRBD2 (5 bases). The CDR3 is 14 amino acids. Germline V gene sequence: CDR1 SNHLY, CDR2 FYNNEI. V gave up 6 bases and J gave up 2 bases, with 14 bases separating them. In nucleotides, the CDR3 is TGTGCCAGCAGGGGGTCCGGGATTGCCTACGAGCAGTACTTC. Translated, it gives CASRGSGIAYEQYF.

The V gene is TRBV7-2, the J gene TRBJ2-7; D call uncertain. V was shortened by 0 bases and J by 0 bases, with 12 bases between the two germline ends. The CDR3 sequence is 16 residues long. Germline CDR1 SGHTA, CDR2 FQGNSA. The CDR3 reads CASSLASSGVSYEQYF. The CDR3 DNA follows: TGTGCCAGCAGCTTAGCGTCGTCTGGGGTCTCCTACGAGCAGTACTTC.

The chain uses TRBV5-4 and TRBJ1-3; D is uncertain. This CDR3 is 14 amino acids long. Germline values: CDR1 SGHNT, CDR2 YYREEE (reference sequence). Trimming pared 1 base from V and 4 bases from J, leaving 9 bases between. The CDR3 nucleotides are TGTGCCAGCAGCTTGTACGGGATCGGAAACACCATATATTTT. Translating it yields CASSLYGIGNTIYF.

J is TRBJ2-5 and V is TRBV11-2; D is tentatively TRBD1 or TRBD2 (5 bases each). The length of the CDR3 is 17 residues. Germline V gene sequence: CDR1 SGHAT, CDR2 FQNNGV. Trimming removed 5 bases at V and 3 bases at J, with 22 bases between. The DNA of the CDR3 is TGTGCCAGCAGCCCTTTACCACGGGGCTCCACTAAAGAGACCCAGTACTTC. It is translated as CASSPLPRGSTKETQYF.

This chain uses TRBV7-2 with TRBJ2-2, with no clear D. The CDR3 has 14 residues. The V gene's germline CDR1 is SGHTA and CDR2 FQGNSA. Trimming pared 1 base from V and 4 bases from J, leaving 7 bases between. The DNA of the CDR3 is TGTGCCAGCAGCTTAGTCACGAGCACCGGGGAGCTGTTTTTT. Translation: CASSLVTSTGELFF.

The rearrangement joins TRBV2 to TRBJ1-1; D unresolved. The CDR3 covers 13 residues. V was pared by 5 bases and J by 1 base, with 8 bases between. Germline V CDR1 and CDR2: SNHLY, FYNNEI. Here the CDR3 DNA reads TGTGCCAGCAGTAGGGATTCGAACACTGAAGCTTTCTTT. Its protein is CASSRDSNTEAFF.

The rearrangement links TRBV5-1 to TRBJ1-2; D ambiguous. V lost 1 base and J lost 3, with 13 bases in between. Germline lookup yields CDR1 SGHRS and CDR2 YFSETQ. CDR3 length: 15 amino acids. The CDR3 protein is CASSLIWGEDYGYTF. In DNA form, the CDR3 reads TGCGCCAGCAGCTTGATTTGGGGAGAGGACTATGGCTACACCTTC.

The genes are TRBV2 and TRBJ1-3; D gene uncertain. Per the germline V gene, CDR1 is SNHLY and CDR2 is FYNNEI. The CDR3 extends over 14 amino acids. The germline V and J ends were trimmed by 3 bases and 0 bases, with 6 bases remaining between them. This CDR3 reads CASSEGSSGNTIYF. The CDR3 nucleotides are TGTGCCAGCAGTGAGGGCAGCTCTGGAAACACCATATATTTT.

The V gene is TRBV7-6, the J gene TRBJ1-2, with TRBD1 identical over 8 bases. Germline V lookup: CDR1 SGHVS, CDR2 FNYEAQ. V was clipped by 4 bases and J by 4 bases; unmatched bases: 8. The CDR3 covers 15 residues. The CDR3 sequence is CASSSLQGAVYGYTF. The CDR3, as DNA: TGTGCCAGCAGCTCCCTTCAGGGGGCAGTCTATGGCTACACCTTC.

This sequence joins TRBV6-2 or TRBV6-3 and TRBJ2-3; TRBD2 agrees at 10 bases. CDR3 length: 15 residues. The V gene's germline CDR1 is MNHEY and CDR2 SVGEGT. Trimming took 6 bases from V and 1 from J; bases not matched to a gene: 4. Here the CDR3 DNA reads TGTGCCAGCAGCCTACTAGCGGGGCGCACAGATACGCAGTATTTT. The encoded protein is CASSLLAGRTDTQYF.

The chain links TRBV6-5 to TRBJ2-7; D remains unclear. The germline gives CDR1 MNHEY, CDR2 SVGAGI. V was pared by 0 bases and J by 3 bases, with 9 bases between. The CDR3 runs 14 residues. CDR3 sequence (DNA): TGTGCCAGCAGTTACTCAGGGTACAACTACGAGCAGTACTTC. Amino acid sequence: CASSYSGYNYEQYF.